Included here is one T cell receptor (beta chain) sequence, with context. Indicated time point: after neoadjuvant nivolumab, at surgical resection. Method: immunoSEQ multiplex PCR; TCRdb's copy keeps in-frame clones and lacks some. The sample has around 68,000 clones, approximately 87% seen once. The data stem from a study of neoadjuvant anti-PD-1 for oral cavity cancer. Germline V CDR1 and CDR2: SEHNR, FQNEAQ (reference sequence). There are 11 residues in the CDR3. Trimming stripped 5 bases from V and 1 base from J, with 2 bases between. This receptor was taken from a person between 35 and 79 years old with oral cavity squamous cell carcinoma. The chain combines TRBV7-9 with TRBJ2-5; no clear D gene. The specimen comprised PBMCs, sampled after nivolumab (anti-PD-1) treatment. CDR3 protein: CASSAQETQYF. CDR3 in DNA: TGTGCCAGCAGCGCCCAAGAGACCCAGTACTTC.